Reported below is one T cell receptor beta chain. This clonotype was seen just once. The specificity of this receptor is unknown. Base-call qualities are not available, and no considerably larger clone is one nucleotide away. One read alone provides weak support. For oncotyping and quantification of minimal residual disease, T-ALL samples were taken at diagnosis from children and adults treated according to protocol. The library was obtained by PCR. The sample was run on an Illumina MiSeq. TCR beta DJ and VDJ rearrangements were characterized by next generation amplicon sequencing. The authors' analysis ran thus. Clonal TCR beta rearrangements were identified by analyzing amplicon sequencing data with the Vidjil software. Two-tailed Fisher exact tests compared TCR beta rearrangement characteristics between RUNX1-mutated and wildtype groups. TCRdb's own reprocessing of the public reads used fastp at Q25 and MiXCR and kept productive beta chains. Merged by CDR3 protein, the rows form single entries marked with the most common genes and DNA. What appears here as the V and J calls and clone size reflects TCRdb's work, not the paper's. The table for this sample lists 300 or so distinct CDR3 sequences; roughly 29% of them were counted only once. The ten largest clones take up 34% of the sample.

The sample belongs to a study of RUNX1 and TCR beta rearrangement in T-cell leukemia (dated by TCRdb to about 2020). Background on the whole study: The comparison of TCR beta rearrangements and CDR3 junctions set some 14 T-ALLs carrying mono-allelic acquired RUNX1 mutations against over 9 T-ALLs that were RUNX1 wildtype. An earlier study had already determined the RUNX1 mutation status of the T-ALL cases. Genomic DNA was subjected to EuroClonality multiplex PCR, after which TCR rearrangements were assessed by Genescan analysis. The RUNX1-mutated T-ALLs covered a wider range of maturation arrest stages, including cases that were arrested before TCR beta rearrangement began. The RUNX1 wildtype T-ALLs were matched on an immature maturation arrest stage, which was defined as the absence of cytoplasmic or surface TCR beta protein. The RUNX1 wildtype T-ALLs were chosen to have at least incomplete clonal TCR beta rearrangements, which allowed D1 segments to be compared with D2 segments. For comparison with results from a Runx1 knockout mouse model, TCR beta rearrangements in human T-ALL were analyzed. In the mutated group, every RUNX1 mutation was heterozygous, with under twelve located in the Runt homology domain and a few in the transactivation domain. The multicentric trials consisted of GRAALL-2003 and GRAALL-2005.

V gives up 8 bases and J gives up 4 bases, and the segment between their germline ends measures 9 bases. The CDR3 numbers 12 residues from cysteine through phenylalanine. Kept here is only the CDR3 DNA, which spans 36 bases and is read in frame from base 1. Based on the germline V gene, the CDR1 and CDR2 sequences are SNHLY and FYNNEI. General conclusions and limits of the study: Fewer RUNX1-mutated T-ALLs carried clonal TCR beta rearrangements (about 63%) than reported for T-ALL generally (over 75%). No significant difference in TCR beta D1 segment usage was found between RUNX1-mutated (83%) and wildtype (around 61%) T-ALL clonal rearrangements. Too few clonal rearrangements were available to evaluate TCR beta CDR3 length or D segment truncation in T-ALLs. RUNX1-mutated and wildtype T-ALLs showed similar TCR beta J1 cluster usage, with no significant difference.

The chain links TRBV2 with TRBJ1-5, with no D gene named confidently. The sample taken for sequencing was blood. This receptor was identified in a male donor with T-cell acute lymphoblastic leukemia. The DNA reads TGTGCCAGCGGGCAGTTAAATCAGCCCCAGCATTTT. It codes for CASGQLNQPQHF.